The 23 T cell receptor beta chains in this list originate from one sample, sequenced in a study of cytomegalovirus exposure and HLA in healthy donors. 13 Jbeta primers and 60 Vbeta primers were used for the PCR. Using immunoSEQ multiplex PCR, the repertoire was profiled, and TCRdb retains in-frame clones only, with some absent. This table has roughly 200,000 clones, 79% appearing once. The sequenced material came from PBMCs. Every receptor here comes from a woman in her thirties in good health and CMV-seropositive.

This rearrangement joins TRBV11-3 to TRBJ2-7; D is unresolved. CDR1 and CDR2 from the germline V gene are SGHNT and YENEEA. CDR3 size: 13 residues. The V and J ends lost 1 base and 1 base respectively, with 5 bases between them. This chain's CDR3 is CASSLGGSYEQYF. The CDR3 nucleotides read TGTGCCAGCAGCTTAGGCGGTTCCTACGAGCAGTACTTC.

The chain employs TRBV7-2 and TRBJ1-5; TRBD1 agrees at 7 bases. V gave up 4 bases and J gave up 7 bases; unmatched junction bases: 1. The CDR3 runs to 12 residues. Germline V gene data show CDR1 as SGHTA and CDR2 as FQGNSA. CDR3: CASSSQGQPQHF. Here the CDR3 DNA reads TGTGCCAGCAGCTCACAGGGGCAGCCCCAGCATTTT. Filled out from reference TRBV7-2 and TRBJ1-5, the complete variable domain reads GAGVSQSPSNKVTEKGKDVELRCDPISGHTALYWYRQSLGQGLEFLIYFQGNSAPDKSGLPSDRFSAERTGGSVSTLTIQRTQQEDSAVYLCASSSQGQPQHFGDGTRLSIL.

This chain links TRBV7-8 with TRBJ2-3; TRBD2 is a possible D gene (5 bases). V dropped 5 bases and J dropped 3 bases, with 12 bases sitting between them. The CDR3 runs to 14 residues. Germline lookup yields CDR1 SGHVS and CDR2 FQNEAQ. The CDR3 nucleotides read TGTGCCAGCAGCATCGGGATGGAGACAGATACGCAGTATTTT. This translates into CASSIGMETDTQYF.

The chain couples TRBV9 to TRBJ2-1; possible D gene TRBD1, 5 bases. V lost 0 bases and J 2 bases, leaving 6 bases between the germline ends. The CDR3 runs 14 residues. CDR1 and CDR2 from the germline V gene are SGDLS and YYNGEE. The CDR3, as DNA: TGTGCCAGCAGCGTAGGACAGACCTACAATGAGCAGTTCTTC. It is translated as CASSVGQTYNEQFF.

The genes are TRBV10-3 and TRBJ1-6, with 7 bases fitting TRBD1. Germline trimming cut 6 bases from V and 5 bases from J; bases unmatched to any gene: 4. This CDR3 comprises 14 residues. Germline V gene lookup returns CDR1 ENHRY and CDR2 SYGVKD. The CDR3 reads CAISAGTDNSPLHF. The CDR3 DNA sequence: TGTGCCATCAGCGCCGGGACAGATAATTCACCCCTCCACTTT.

The chain carries TRBV4-3 and TRBJ1-1; D ambiguous. The CDR3 contains 13 residues. The germline V gene has CDR1 LGHNA and CDR2 YSLEER. The V end lost 1 base, the J end lost 6 bases, and 9 bases lay between the germline ends. The CDR3 spells CASSQAGLSEAFF. The CDR3, as DNA: TGCGCCAGCAGCCAAGCCGGACTGTCTGAAGCTTTCTTT.

The chain recombines TRBV2 with TRBJ2-3; D perhaps matches TRBD1 (5 bases). Trimming shortened V by 7 bases and J by 3 bases, and 17 bases separated the two germline ends. CDR1 is SNHLY, CDR2 FYNNEI, per germline. This CDR3 comprises 15 residues. The CDR3 bases are TGTGCCAGCACGGTATCGGGCAGGGCGACAGATACGCAGTATTTT. Its protein product is CASTVSGRATDTQYF. Variable domain in full (rest from reference TRBV2 and TRBJ2-3): EPEVTQTPSHQVTQMGQEVILRCVPISNHLYFYWYRQILGQKVEFLVSFYNNEISEKSEIFDDQFSVERPDGSNFTLKIRSTKLEDSAMYFCASTVSGRATDTQYFGPGTRLTVL.

The V and J genes are TRBV29-1 and TRBJ2-7, with 10 nucleotides matching TRBD1. Trimming took 4 bases from V and 5 from J; bases not matched to a gene: 8. Germline loops: CDR1 SQVTM, CDR2 ANQGSEA. The CDR3 totals 14 residues. CDR3 amino acids: CSVVYRDRGDEQYF. In DNA form, the CDR3 reads TGCAGCGTTGTCTATAGGGACAGGGGTGACGAGCAGTACTTC.

The chain joins TRBV29-1 to TRBJ2-7; maybe TRBD2 (6 bases). The CDR3 contains 12 residues. V lost 3 bases and J 2 bases, leaving 8 bases between the germline ends. Germline V gives CDR1 SQVTM, CDR2 ANQGSEA. CDR3 bases: TGCAGCGTTGAGGAGGGGACCTACGAGCAGTACTTC. This translates into CSVEEGTYEQYF.

The rearrangement uses TRBV29-1 and TRBJ2-1, with 7 bases aligning to TRBD2. Germline V CDR1 and CDR2: SQVTM, ANQGSEA. Trimming removed 7 bases from V and 3 bases from J; junction bases left unmatched: 6. The CDR3 has 13 residues. CDR3 residues: CSGTRTSYNEQFF. Written as DNA, the CDR3 is TGCAGCGGAACCCGGACTAGCTACAATGAGCAGTTCTTC.

This chain connects TRBV7-9 to TRBJ1-1; the D is unclear. V was shortened by 5 bases and J by 7 bases, with 14 bases between the two germline ends. Per germline, CDR1 SEHNR and CDR2 FQNEAQ (reference sequence). CDR3 length: 13 amino acids. CDR3 nucleotide sequence: TGTGCCAGCAGCCAGACTTCGCGGAATGAAGCTTTCTTT. Translation: CASSQTSRNEAFF.

This clone came up a few times. This chain connects TRBV4-1 to TRBJ1-2, with D perhaps TRBD1 (6 bases). V shed 4 bases and J shed 4 bases, with 13 bases lying between them. The germline V gene encodes CDR1 MGHRA and CDR2 YSYEKL. This CDR3 has 14 residues. CDR3: CASSRLGTPYGYTF. The CDR3 DNA sequence: TGCGCCAGCAGCCGACTCGGGACACCCTATGGCTACACCTTC.

This clone was detected once. The chain employs TRBV7-8 and TRBJ2-3; TRBD2 matches at 10 bases. Germline V gene lookup returns CDR1 SGHVS and CDR2 FQNEAQ. With V trimmed by 0 bases and J by 3 bases, 9 bases remained unmatched. The CDR3 spans 18 residues. The CDR3 DNA reads TGTGCCAGCAGCTTAGCCTTTGGGCTAGCGGGAGTGACAGATACGCAGTATTTT. It specifies CASSLAFGLAGVTDTQYF.

The J gene is TRBJ1-1, the V gene TRBV18; D gene uncertain. CDR1 KGHSH and CDR2 LQKENI come from the germline V gene. This CDR3 is built from 15 residues. V dropped 1 base and J dropped 2 bases, with 11 bases sitting between them. The CDR3 reads CASSPRNRLNTEAFF. The CDR3 nucleotides are TGTGCCAGCTCACCACGTAACAGACTAAACACTGAAGCTTTCTTT.

The V gene is TRBV19, the J gene TRBJ2-7; the D gene is possibly TRBD1 (5 bases). With 0 bases removed from V and 2 bases from J, the gap between germline ends came to 14 bases. The CDR3 spans 16 residues. The germline V gene has CDR1 LNHDA and CDR2 SQIVND (reference sequence). The CDR3 reads CASSIDLTTGTYEQYF. CDR3 DNA sequence: TGTGCCAGTAGTATAGACCTCACAACAGGTACCTACGAGCAGTACTTC.

This clone was detected a few times. The genes are TRBV25-1 and TRBJ1-5, with D maybe TRBD1 (6 bases). The CDR3 sequence is 17 residues long. CDR1 is MGHDK, CDR2 SYGVNS, per germline. V was clipped by 1 base and J by 3 bases, with 16 bases between them. The CDR3 DNA follows: TGTGCCAGCAGTGAATGGGACACTCCCGTCTACAATCAGCCCCAGCATTTT. Amino acid sequence: CASSEWDTPVYNQPQHF.

The chain employs TRBV7-6 and TRBJ1-4; D perhaps matches TRBD1 (6 bases). The CDR3 has 19 residues. V was shortened by 1 base and J by 6 bases, with 24 bases between the two germline ends. CDR1 and CDR2 from the germline V gene are SGHVS and FNYEAQ. In DNA form, the CDR3 reads TGTGCCAGCAGCTTAGGCGGGGGGGCGATCTCCCTCCGAGATGAAAAACTGTTTTTT. Translating it yields CASSLGGGAISLRDEKLFF.

This clone was found a few times. V gene TRBV14 combines with J gene TRBJ2-7; D ambiguous. Germline loops: CDR1 SGHDN, CDR2 FVKESK. V was shortened by 2 bases and J by 3 bases, with 5 bases between the two germline ends. This CDR3 has 12 amino acids. CDR3 residues: CASSQLHYEQYF. In DNA form, the CDR3 reads TGTGCCAGCAGCCAATTACACTACGAGCAGTACTTC.

The rearrangement uses TRBV6-5 and TRBJ1-3, with a tentative D call TRBD1 (6 bases). CDR3 length: 14 amino acids. With 11 bases removed from V and 0 bases from J, the gap between germline ends came to 14 bases. CDR1 MNHEY and CDR2 SVGAGI come from the germline V gene. The chain's CDR3 is CAAGGRFSGNTIYF. The CDR3 DNA is TGTGCCGCGGGGGGCAGGTTCTCTGGAAACACCATATATTTT.

The CDR3 reads CASSQDALAGGGNTQYF. CDR3 in DNA: TGTGCCAGCAGCCAAGATGCATTAGCGGGGGGTGGGAATACGCAGTATTTT. V usage is TRBV4-2 and J usage is TRBJ2-3, with 10 bases fitting TRBD2. Unmatched junction bases numbered 10, after V lost 0 bases and J lost 7 bases. Germline CDR1 is LGHNA and CDR2 is YNFKEQ. There are 17 residues in the CDR3.

This clone has a handful of counts. The V gene is TRBV30, the J gene TRBJ1-2; possible D gene TRBD1, 6 bases. V was clipped by 3 bases and J by 8 bases, with 19 bases between them. CDR3 length: 14 amino acids. Germline CDR1 reads GTSNPN; CDR2 reads SVGIG (reference sequence). CDR3: CAWRSQGLKGGYTF. The DNA of the CDR3 is TGTGCCTGGAGATCTCAGGGGTTGAAGGGAGGCTACACCTTC.

The rearrangement uses TRBV6-5 and TRBJ2-7; TRBD1 agrees at 9 bases. From germline, CDR1 is MNHEY and CDR2 SVGAGI. J lost 2 bases, V lost 5 bases, and 7 bases had no gene match. The CDR3 spans 15 residues. The CDR3 loop reads CASSQGQGWAYEQYF. CDR3 in DNA: TGTGCCAGCAGTCAGGGACAGGGATGGGCCTACGAGCAGTACTTC.

The chain links TRBV5-1 to TRBJ2-7, with D possibly being TRBD2 (5 bases). V shed 2 bases and J shed 2 bases, with 5 bases lying between them. The CDR3 is 12 residues long. CDR1 SGHRS and CDR2 YFSETQ come from the germline V gene. CDR3 DNA: TGCGCCAGCAGCTTCGGGACCTACGAGCAGTACTTC. This codes for CASSFGTYEQYF.